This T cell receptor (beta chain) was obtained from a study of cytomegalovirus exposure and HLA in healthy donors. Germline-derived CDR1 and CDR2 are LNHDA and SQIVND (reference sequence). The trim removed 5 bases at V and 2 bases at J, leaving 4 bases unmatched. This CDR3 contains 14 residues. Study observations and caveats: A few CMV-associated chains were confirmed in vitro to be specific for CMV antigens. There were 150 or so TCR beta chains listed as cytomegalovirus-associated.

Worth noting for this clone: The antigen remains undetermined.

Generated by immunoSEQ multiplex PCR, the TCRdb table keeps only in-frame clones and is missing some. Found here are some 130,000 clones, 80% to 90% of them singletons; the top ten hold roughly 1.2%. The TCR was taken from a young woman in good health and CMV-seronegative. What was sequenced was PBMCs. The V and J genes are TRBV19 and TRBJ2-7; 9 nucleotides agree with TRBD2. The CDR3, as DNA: TGTGCCAGTAGTGCCGGACTAGCGACCTACGAGCAGTACTTC. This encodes CASSAGLATYEQYF.